What follows is one T cell receptor (beta chain) and its context. Antigen unknown. The data were obtained in a study of CD8 T cells in ankylosing spondylitis. Points from the study as a whole: Reports of some motif variants in reactive arthritis synovial fluid and blood predate this one. Characteristic of ankylosing spondylitis blood, it appeared, was a TCR beta motif comprising eight highly homologous variants. Clones tied to disease were said to be significantly enriched in matched ankylosing spondylitis synovial fluid. In peripheral blood, disease-linked CD8+ clones occurred at relatively low frequencies.

Quantitative 5'-RACE was performed with molecular barcodes, and it yielded the TCR beta libraries. TCRdb analysed the 5' RACE reads with MiXCR anew, one entry per CDR3 protein. Of fewer than 500,000 distinct CDR3 sequences in the sample, roughly 26% were seen once. The ends lost 5 bases at V and 2 bases at J; junction bases unmatched: 5. The CDR3 covers 14 residues. CDR1 WSHSY and CDR2 SAAADI come from the germline V gene. This sequence joins TRBV10-2 and TRBJ2-7, with 8 positions matching TRBD2. Source material: blood, either unsorted or a sorted T cell fraction (not recorded which). The source of this sequence is a male donor with ankylosing spondylitis. CDR3 sequence (DNA): TGCGCCAGCAGTTCCGCGGGAGGAGCCTACGAGCAGTACTTC. The encoded protein is CASSSAGGAYEQYF.